This T cell receptor (beta chain) was recovered during a study of response to subunit inactivated influenza vaccine listed by TCRdb under 2018. Study-level background: Deep quantitative T cell receptor repertoire profiling was used in the study to track responses to a trivalent subunit inactivated influenza vaccine.

The CDR3 goes from the cysteine to the phenylalanine over 15 residues. Just the 45-base CDR3 DNA is kept, in frame starting at base 1. Via the germline V gene, CDR1 is SGDLS and CDR2 YYNGEE. Results the study describes overall, beyond this receptor: According to the authors, only a limited number of new T cells may be recruited by each seasonal influenza vaccination.

This clonotype has a handful of counts. Its antigen has not been determined. One end of the junction is discordant with germline, which a read error may explain. The library relied on RT-PCR. The sequencer listed for this sample is Illumina HiSeq 2500. TCRdb trimmed public reads at Q25 via fastp, called clones via MiXCR and kept in-frame beta chains. Each CDR3 protein gets just one entry, which takes the most common genes and DNA from the rows behind it. For this sample the table gives around 650,000 distinct CDR3 sequences, of which approximately 15% were detected only once. The ten most abundant clones make up 9.5% to 13% of the sample.

This sequence originates from a man aged 45-60 years who received an inactivated influenza vaccine. Donor details come from another sample of the same person, matched by shared clones. Rearrangement joined TRBV9 to TRBJ2-1; 8 junctional bases match TRBD2. Sequencing used PBMCs from blood, obtained about 13 days after vaccination. The CDR3 protein sequence reads: CASSVSGNSYNGQFF. The sequenced DNA: TGTGCCAGCAGCGTTAGCGGGAACTCCTACAATGGGCAGTTCTTC.